This entry concerns a single T cell receptor (beta chain). This CDR3 spans 15 amino acids. CDR1 is MNHEY and CDR2 is SVGAGI in the germline V gene. V lost 0 bases and J 4 bases, leaving 12 bases between the germline ends. Repertoires were generated with immunoSEQ multiplex PCR, while TCRdb's copy carries only in-frame clones and drops some. The profile shows more than 2,000,000 clones, approximately 93% of them singletons. The data originate from a study of shared clonotypes between healthy human individuals. The chain couples TRBV6-5 to TRBJ1-1; no reliable D call. Sequenced input: naive CD4+ T cells from PBMCs. Subset indicated: CD45RA+ positively selected. The TCR sequence derives from a man between 18 and 29 years old in good health. Some clones in this sample may be carry-over from other donors' samples. The CDR3 region is CASSYSSFGFTEAFF. The CDR3 DNA reads TGTGCCAGCAGTTACTCCAGTTTCGGCTTCACTGAAGCTTTCTTT.